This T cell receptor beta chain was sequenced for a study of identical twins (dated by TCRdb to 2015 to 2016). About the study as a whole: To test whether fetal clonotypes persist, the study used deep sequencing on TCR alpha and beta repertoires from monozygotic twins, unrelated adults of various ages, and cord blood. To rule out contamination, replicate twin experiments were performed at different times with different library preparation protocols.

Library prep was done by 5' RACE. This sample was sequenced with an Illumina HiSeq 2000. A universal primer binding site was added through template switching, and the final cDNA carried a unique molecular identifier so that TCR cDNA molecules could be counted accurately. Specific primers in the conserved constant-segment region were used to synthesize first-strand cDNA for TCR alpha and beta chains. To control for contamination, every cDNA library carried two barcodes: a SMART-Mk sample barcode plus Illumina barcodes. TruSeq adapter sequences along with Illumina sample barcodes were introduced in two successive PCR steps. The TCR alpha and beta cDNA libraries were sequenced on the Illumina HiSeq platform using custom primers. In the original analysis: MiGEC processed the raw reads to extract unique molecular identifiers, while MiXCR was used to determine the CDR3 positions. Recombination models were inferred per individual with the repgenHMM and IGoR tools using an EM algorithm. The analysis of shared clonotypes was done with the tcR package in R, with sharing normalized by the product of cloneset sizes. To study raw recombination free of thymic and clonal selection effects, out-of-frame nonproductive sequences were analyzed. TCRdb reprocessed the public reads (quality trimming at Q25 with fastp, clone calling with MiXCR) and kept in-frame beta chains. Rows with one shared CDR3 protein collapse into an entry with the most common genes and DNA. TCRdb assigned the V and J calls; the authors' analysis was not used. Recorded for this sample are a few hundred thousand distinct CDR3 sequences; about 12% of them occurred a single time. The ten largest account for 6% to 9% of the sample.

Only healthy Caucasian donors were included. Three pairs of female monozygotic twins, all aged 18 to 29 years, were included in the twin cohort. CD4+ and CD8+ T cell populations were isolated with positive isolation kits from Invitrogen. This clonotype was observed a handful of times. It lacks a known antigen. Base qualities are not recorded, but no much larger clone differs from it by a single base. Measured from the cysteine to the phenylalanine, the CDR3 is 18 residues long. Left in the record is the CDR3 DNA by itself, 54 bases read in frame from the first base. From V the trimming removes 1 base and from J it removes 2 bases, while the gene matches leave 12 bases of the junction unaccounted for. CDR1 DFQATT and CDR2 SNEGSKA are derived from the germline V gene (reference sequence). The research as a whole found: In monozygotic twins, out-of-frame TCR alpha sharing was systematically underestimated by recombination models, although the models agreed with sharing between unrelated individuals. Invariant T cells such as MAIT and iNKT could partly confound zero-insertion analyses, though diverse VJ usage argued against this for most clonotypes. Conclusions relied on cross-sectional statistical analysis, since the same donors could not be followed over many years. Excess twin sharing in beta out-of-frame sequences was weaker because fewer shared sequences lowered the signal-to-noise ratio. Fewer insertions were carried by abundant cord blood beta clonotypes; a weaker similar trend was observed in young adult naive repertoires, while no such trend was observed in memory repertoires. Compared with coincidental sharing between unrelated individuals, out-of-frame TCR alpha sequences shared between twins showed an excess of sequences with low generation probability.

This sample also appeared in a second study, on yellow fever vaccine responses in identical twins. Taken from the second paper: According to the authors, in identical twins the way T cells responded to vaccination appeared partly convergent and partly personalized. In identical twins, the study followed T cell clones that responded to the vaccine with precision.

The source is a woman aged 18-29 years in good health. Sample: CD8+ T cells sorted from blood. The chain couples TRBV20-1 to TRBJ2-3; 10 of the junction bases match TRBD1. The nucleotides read TGCAGTGCTAGAGCACTCATTTTCGGGACAGGGGACACAGATACGCAGTATTTT. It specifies CSARALIFGTGDTDTQYF.